The clone carrying this TCR beta chain was detected only a few times. Its antigen is undetermined. These data come from a study of T-cell memory formation after mild COVID-19. Across the study: TCR clustering was largely donor specific. Whole-study results and caveats: Memory sampled before infection contained some responding clones, suggesting cross-reactive memory joined. Among CD4+ contracting clones, most were CM and EM, and CD8+ ones EMRA.

This CDR3 has 14 residues. V lost 3 bases to trimming and J lost 7 bases, with 12 bases between them. Germline lookup yields CDR1 KGHDR and CDR2 SFDVKD. Constant-segment primers were used for 5'RACE, and the resulting TCR alpha and TCR beta cDNA libraries carried sample barcodes and UMIs. A single record per CDR3 protein comes from TCRdb applying MiXCR to the 5' RACE reads. The table shows roughly 600,000 distinct CDR3 sequences, with approximately 18% occurring only once. Input material: PBMCs or a T cell subset sorted from them (not recorded which). The TCR comes from an adult woman who had mild COVID-19 (a few samples of this study predate the infection). Cell type and time point are not known. V usage is TRBV24-1 and J usage is TRBJ1-5; no definite D call. The CDR3 nucleotides are TGTGCCACCAGTGATGGCGACATGGGGCAGCCCCAGCATTTT. Translated: CATSDGDMGQPQHF.